These 27 T cell receptor beta chains originate from one sample sequenced in a study of type 1 and type 2 diabetes patients. The PCR template was genomic DNA. The TCR beta CDR3 region was amplified using 30 forward and 13 reverse primers. One entry per CDR3 protein, called by TCRdb with MiXCR from the multiplex PCR reads. This sample has 280,000 or so distinct CDR3 sequences, with roughly 48% found just once. Sequenced sample: peripheral blood mononuclear cells (PBMCs). These receptors came from a man aged 18 to 35 with type 2 diabetes.

The genes are TRBV20-1 and TRBJ2-3, with D perhaps matching TRBD2 (7 bases). The CDR3 contains 14 residues. Looked up from germline, CDR1 is DFQATT and CDR2 is SNEGSKA (reference sequence). V lost 6 bases to trimming and J lost 6 bases, with 19 bases between them. CDR3 amino acids: CSAERGGSVDTQYF. CDR3 coding DNA: TGCAGTGCCGAGAGGGGGGGGAGCGTGGATACGCAGTATTTT.

The chain combines TRBV14 with TRBJ2-7; D is undetermined. The germline V gene encodes CDR1 SGHDN and CDR2 FVKESK. V was shortened by 3 bases and J by 2 bases, with 17 bases between the two germline ends. This CDR3 spans 16 amino acids. The CDR3 loop reads CASSQTRQYGTYEQYF. The CDR3 DNA is TGTGCCAGCAGCCAGACTCGGCAATATGGAACCTACGAGCAGTACTTC.

This clonotype was observed once. This chain joins TRBV19 and TRBJ2-7; D not resolved. The CDR3 sequence is 14 residues long. The germline V gene has CDR1 LNHDA and CDR2 SQIVND (reference sequence). Deletions cut 8 bases from V and 0 bases from J, with 14 bases between. CDR3 sequence: CASPPRAGSYEQYF. In DNA, the CDR3 is TGTGCCAGTCCTCCCCGGGCCGGCTCCTACGAGCAGTACTTC.

The V and J genes are TRBV6-5 and TRBJ1-6; a possible D gene is TRBD1 (5 bases). V dropped 6 bases and J dropped 11 bases, with 17 bases sitting between them. The CDR3 loop spans 14 amino acids. Per germline, CDR1 MNHEY and CDR2 SVGAGI. The CDR3 protein is CASSERPGWAPLHF. The CDR3 coding sequence is TGTGCCAGCAGCGAGAGGCCAGGGTGGGCACCCCTCCACTTT.

This clonotype was observed at least ten times. The chain has TRBV24-1 and TRBJ2-5; D possibly corresponds to TRBD1 (6 bases). Deletions cut 3 bases from V and 0 bases from J, with 10 bases between. The CDR3 totals 15 residues. Germline CDR1 reads KGHDR; CDR2 reads SFDVKD. CDR3 region: CATSDPDRYQETQYF. In nucleotides, the CDR3 is TGTGCCACCAGTGATCCCGACAGGTACCAAGAGACCCAGTACTTC.

The table lists this clonotype with a few counts. CDR3 loop: CASSSTVDRVNGYTF. The CDR3 DNA is TGTGCCAGCAGCTCAACGGTGGACAGGGTGAATGGCTACACCTTC. The chain couples TRBV7-9 to TRBJ1-2; 8 bases are shared with TRBD1. V trimming: 4 bases; J trimming: 6 bases; junction bases outside the gene matches: 10. The CDR3 has 15 amino acids. CDR1 and CDR2 (germline): SEHNR, FQNEAQ (reference sequence). The variable domain in full, with the rest retrieved from reference TRBV7-9 and TRBJ1-2, is DTGVSQNPRHKITKRGQNVTFRCDPISEHNRLYWYRQTLGQGPEFLTYFQNEAQLEKSRLLSDRFSAERPKGSFSTLEIQRTEQGDSAMYLCASSSTVDRVNGYTFGSGTRLTVV.

This clonotype showed up just a few times. The chain uses TRBV2 and TRBJ2-1; 8 bases align to TRBD2. The CDR3 has 18 residues. In germline, CDR1 is SNHLY, CDR2 FYNNEI. The trim removed 10 bases at V and 0 bases at J, leaving 17 bases unmatched. CDR3 bases: TGTGCCACCGAGAATCTATTTAGCGGGATTGACTCCTACAATGAGCAGTTCTTC. It yields the protein CATENLFSGIDSYNEQFF.

With regard to this clonotype: An end of the junction differs from the germline gene, which may be a read error. In DNA, the CDR3 is TGTGCCAGCAGTTCATTCCCCAGGGGCGATGCGAACACCGGGGGGCTGTTTTTT. It is translated as CASSSFPRGDANTGGLFF. This chain joins TRBV27 and TRBJ2-2, with D perhaps TRBD1 or TRBD2 (6 bases each). The length of the CDR3 is 18 residues. Germline V lookup: CDR1 MNHEY, CDR2 SMNVEV (reference sequence).

The rearrangement joins TRBV12-3 or TRBV12-4 to TRBJ2-1; D is uncertain. Trimming stripped 6 bases from V and 3 bases from J, with 6 bases between. This CDR3 contains 12 residues. CDR3 DNA sequence: TGTGCCAGCAGGGGCCGCTACAATGAGCAGTTCTTC. Residues: CASRGRYNEQFF.

The rearrangement uses TRBV19 and TRBJ2-3; 8 positions match TRBD2. CDR1 LNHDA and CDR2 SQIVND come from the germline V gene (reference sequence). The CDR3 is 14 residues long. With V trimmed by 6 bases and J by 0 bases, 2 bases remained unmatched. CDR3 coding DNA: TGTGCCAGTAGGGAGCGGGGGAGCACAGATACGCAGTATTTT. Translation gives CASRERGSTDTQYF.

This clonotype came up a few times. The gene calls are TRBV12-3 or TRBV12-4 and TRBJ1-1; D gene ambiguous. With 3 bases removed from V and 4 bases from J, the gap between germline ends came to 9 bases. The CDR3 is made up of 13 amino acids. In DNA form, the CDR3 reads TGTGCCAGCAGTTTCGAGGTACTCACTGAAGCTTTCTTT. It yields the protein CASSFEVLTEAFF.

This clonotype showed up just a few times. This sequence joins TRBV20-1 and TRBJ2-5, with D hard to call. CDR3 size: 12 residues. Germline CDR1 is DFQATT and CDR2 is SNEGSKA (reference sequence). V was shortened by 3 bases and J by 0 bases, with 5 bases between the two germline ends. This chain's CDR3 is CSASEDQETQYF. The CDR3 bases are TGCAGTGCTAGTGAGGACCAAGAGACCCAGTACTTC.

The chain employs TRBV4-1 and TRBJ2-7; D may be TRBD1 (6 bases). The germline gives CDR1 MGHRA, CDR2 YSYEKL. The CDR3 covers 16 residues. V was pared by 2 bases and J by 0 bases, with 14 bases between. The CDR3, as DNA: TGCGCCAGCAGCCAACCAATCAGGGGTCGCTCCTACGAGCAGTACTTC. It is translated as CASSQPIRGRSYEQYF.

This clonotype came up a few times. This chain connects TRBV12-3 or TRBV12-4 to TRBJ2-2, with a weak D call TRBD1 (6 bases). This CDR3 spans 13 amino acids. Trimming took 6 bases from V and 3 from J, leaving 8 bases between them. The CDR3 protein is CASRRQDTGELFF. The CDR3 nucleotides are TGTGCCAGCAGACGACAGGACACCGGGGAGCTGTTTTTT.

The J gene is TRBJ1-1, the V gene TRBV28; no definite D call. This CDR3 spans 15 amino acids. The germline V gene encodes CDR1 MDHEN and CDR2 SYDVKM. The V end lost 7 bases, the J end lost 1 base, and 16 bases lay between the germline ends. CDR3 protein: CASKLSAGPNTEAFF. CDR3 bases: TGTGCCAGCAAATTGTCGGCGGGCCCGAACACTGAAGCTTTCTTT.

This clonotype was found a few times. CDR3 in DNA: TGTGCCAGTAGTATAAAGGCAGTAACTAAGCCCCAGCATTTT. Translation: CASSIKAVTKPQHF. The V and J genes are TRBV19 and TRBJ1-5, with D uncertain. Germline V gives CDR1 LNHDA, CDR2 SQIVND (reference sequence). V lost 2 bases and J 8 bases, leaving 13 bases between the germline ends. The CDR3 is 14 amino acids. Based on the CDR3 plus reference TRBV19 and TRBJ1-5, the full variable domain is DGGITQSPKYLFRKEGQNVTLSCEQNLNHDAMYWYRQDPGQGLRLIYYSQIVNDFQKGDIAEGYSVSREKKESFPLTVTSAQKNPTAFYLCASSIKAVTKPQHFGDGTRLSIL.

V and J are TRBV20-1 and TRBJ2-7; D unclear. Germline V gene lookup returns CDR1 DFQATT and CDR2 SNEGSKA (reference sequence). The CDR3 contains 14 residues. The ends were cut back, 0 bases at V and 2 bases at J, with 11 bases in the middle. DNA of the CDR3: TGCAGTGCTAGAGATGGCGCAGGCGCCTACGAGCAGTACTTC. This sequence encodes CSARDGAGAYEQYF.

This clonotype occurred a few times. The chain couples TRBV28 to TRBJ2-7; 11 bases fit TRBD2. Unmatched junction bases numbered 13, after V lost 5 bases and J lost 7 bases. This CDR3 has 16 residues. The germline V gene has CDR1 MDHEN and CDR2 SYDVKM. CDR3 coding DNA: TGTGCCAGCAGTCGGACGGGGCTAGCGGGGGGAGGTGAGCAGTACTTC. Translating gives CASSRTGLAGGGEQYF.

This clonotype was seen a handful of times. The chain links TRBV11-2 to TRBJ2-7; 7 positions match TRBD2. Germline values: CDR1 SGHAT, CDR2 FQNNGV. This CDR3 comprises 15 residues. J lost 5 bases, V lost 4 bases, and 11 bases had no gene match. The CDR3 is CASSSELWTRHEQYF. In DNA form, the CDR3 reads TGTGCCAGCAGCTCCGAGTTGTGGACTAGACACGAGCAGTACTTC.

The chain links TRBV5-1 to TRBJ2-7, with D perhaps being TRBD1 or TRBD2 (5 bases each). The CDR3 extends over 15 amino acids. The V end was cut by 0 bases, the J end by 3 bases, with 13 bases between. The V gene's germline CDR1 is SGHRS and CDR2 YFSETQ. CDR3 coding DNA: TGCGCCAGCAGCTTGGCCAGGACTCAGGGCTACGAGCAGTACTTC. This sequence encodes CASSLARTQGYEQYF.

This chain connects TRBV7-2 to TRBJ2-1; D might be TRBD1 (5 bases). Germline lookup yields CDR1 SGHTA and CDR2 FQGNSA. This CDR3 contains 14 residues. Between the trimmed V and J ends, which lost 3 bases and 4 bases, there was a span of 10 bases. This CDR3 reads CASSLGNRYNEQFF. The CDR3 DNA reads as TGTGCCAGCAGCTTGGGTAACAGGTACAATGAGCAGTTCTTC.

This chain uses TRBV29-1 with TRBJ1-2; D ambiguous. Per the germline V gene, CDR1 is SQVTM and CDR2 is ANQGSEA. The ends were cut back, 5 bases at V and 0 bases at J, with 13 bases in the middle. The CDR3 loop spans 14 amino acids. Here the CDR3 reads CSVRADEANYGYTF. The CDR3 DNA is TGCAGCGTTCGGGCGGATGAAGCTAACTATGGCTACACCTTC.

A note on this clonotype: A read error may be the cause here, since a much bigger clone is one base away. The J gene is TRBJ1-2, the V gene TRBV30; D call uncertain. Germline CDR1 GTSNPN, CDR2 SVGIG (reference sequence). Trimming took off 5 bases at V and 4 bases at J, with 11 bases between the two ends. This CDR3 has 12 amino acids. As DNA, the CDR3 is TGTGCCTGGGCCGGCACGTCCTATGGCTACACCTTC. Translated: CAWAGTSYGYTF.

In this sample, this clonotype turned up many times. The chain employs TRBV2 and TRBJ2-5; TRBD1 might be the D (5 bases). V was shortened by 4 bases and J by 5 bases, with 14 bases between the two germline ends. The V gene's germline CDR1 is SNHLY and CDR2 FYNNEI. This CDR3 spans 14 amino acids. The CDR3 bases are TGTGCCAGCAGTGTACAAAGGGGTTTTGAGACCCAGTACTTC. Protein: CASSVQRGFETQYF.

The V call is TRBV10-3, the J call TRBJ2-1; 7 nucleotides agree with TRBD2. V dropped 0 bases and J dropped 2; count of bases not matched to a gene: 7. CDR1 ENHRY and CDR2 SYGVKD come from the germline V gene. The CDR3 covers 17 residues. DNA for the CDR3: TGTGCCATCAGTGAGTCGATGGGGGGGGTTCCCTACAATGAGCAGTTCTTC. Amino acid sequence: CAISESMGGVPYNEQFF.

This clonotype was recorded a few times. The V gene is TRBV2, the J gene TRBJ2-7; 8 nucleotides align to TRBD2. The CDR3 is 14 amino acids. Looked up from germline, CDR1 is SNHLY and CDR2 is FYNNEI. The V segment lost 7 bases and the J segment 0 bases; nucleotides outside the gene matches: 5. The CDR3 loop is CASKDSGVSYEQYF. The DNA for the CDR3 is TGTGCCAGCAAGGATAGCGGGGTCTCCTACGAGCAGTACTTC.

This chain links TRBV5-1 with TRBJ2-7, with TRBD1 matching over 7 bases. The CDR3 covers 16 residues. V shed 4 bases and J 2 bases; nucleotides not matched to a gene: 12. Germline V gene data show CDR1 as SGHRS and CDR2 as YFSETQ. The CDR3 spells CASSLGTDRRAYEQYF. CDR3 bases: TGCGCCAGCAGCCTAGGGACAGACCGTAGGGCCTACGAGCAGTACTTC.